This passage covers 2 T cell receptor beta chains from one sample sequenced in a study of blood T cell repertoires in COVID-19. Profiled with immunoSEQ multiplex PCR; TCRdb holds only in-frame clones, not every one. Of 100,000 to 150,000 clones detected, around nine tenths appear once; the ten largest clones hold roughly 1.2%. The specimen sequenced was peripheral blood. These receptors were collected from an elderly woman with acute or convalescent COVID-19.

The V call is TRBV9, the J call TRBJ1-1; D ambiguous. CDR3 length: 16 residues. Trimming stripped 4 bases from V and 0 bases from J, with 16 bases between. The germline CDR1 and CDR2 sequences are SGDLS and YYNGEE. Here the CDR3 DNA reads TGTGCCAGCAGCCCCCGGTCAGGCACGGTGAACACTGAAGCTTTCTTT. It specifies CASSPRSGTVNTEAFF.

The chain uses TRBV27 and TRBJ2-7; TRBD1 agrees at 11 bases. Per the germline V gene, CDR1 is MNHEY and CDR2 is SMNVEV (reference sequence). This CDR3 is 13 amino acids long. CDR3 nucleotides: TGTGTTAGTTCCGGGACAGGGGGCTACGAGCAGTACTTC. Translating gives CVSSGTGGYEQYF.